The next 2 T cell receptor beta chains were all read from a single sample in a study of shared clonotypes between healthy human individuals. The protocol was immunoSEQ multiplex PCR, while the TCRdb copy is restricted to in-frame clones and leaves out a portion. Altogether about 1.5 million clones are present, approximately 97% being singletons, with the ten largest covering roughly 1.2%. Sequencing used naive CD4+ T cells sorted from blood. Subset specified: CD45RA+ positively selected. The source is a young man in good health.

The DNA of the CDR3 is TGCGCCAGCAGCCAAGATACCCGACTAGCGGGGGGAAATGAGCAGTTCTTC. Its protein product is CASSQDTRLAGGNEQFF. The J gene is TRBJ2-1, the V gene TRBV4-3, with 13 bases identical to TRBD2. The CDR3 consists of 17 residues. The germline gives CDR1 LGHNA, CDR2 YSLEER. Unmatched junction bases numbered 6, after V lost 0 bases and J lost 7 bases.

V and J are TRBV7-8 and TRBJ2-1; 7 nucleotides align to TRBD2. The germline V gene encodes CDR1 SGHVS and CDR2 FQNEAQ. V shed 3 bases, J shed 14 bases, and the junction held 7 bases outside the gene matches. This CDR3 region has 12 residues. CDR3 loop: CASSFTIREEFF. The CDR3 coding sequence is TGTGCCAGCAGCTTTACTATCCGGGAGGAGTTCTTC.